Below, 27 T cell receptor beta chains from the same sample are listed, as sequenced in a study of CD8 T cells in Susac syndrome (dated by TCRdb to between 2019 and 2020). The method was the immunoSEQ multiplex PCR assay. RNA was extracted using the RNeasy kit, and roughly 0.45 to 1 microgram was reverse transcribed with random hexamers. The public reads were quality trimmed at Q25 with fastp and then assembled into clones with MiXCR by TCRdb, keeping productive beta chains. Rows are combined by CDR3 protein, so each entry shows the most common genes and DNA. Recorded for this sample are about 190,000 distinct CDR3 sequences; around 95% of them occurred a single time. 0.098% of the sample is in the top ten clones. The sample comprised CD4+ T cells from PBMCs. The source of these receptors is a human donor with Susac syndrome.

The V gene is TRBV12-3 or TRBV12-4, the J gene TRBJ2-3; no firm D call. This CDR3 comprises 15 residues. The V end was cut by 6 bases, the J end by 1 base, with 14 bases between. CDR3 coding DNA: TGTGCCAGCAGCACCAGCGTGAGTCGCACAGATACGCAGTATTTT. Translated: CASSTSVSRTDTQYF.

The rearrangement links TRBV5-1 to TRBJ1-1; the match to TRBD1 covers 8 bases. Germline-derived CDR1 and CDR2 are SGHRS and YFSETQ. This CDR3 is built from 16 residues. Losses at the gene ends were 3 bases for V and 1 base for J; bases not matched to a gene: 8. The CDR3 region has the DNA TGCGCCAGCAGCTCTTGGCTGGACAGGGCGAACACTGAAGCTTTCTTT. Translated: CASSSWLDRANTEAFF.

The sample holds a few counts of this clonotype. V is TRBV27 and J is TRBJ1-1; a possible D gene is TRBD1 (5 bases). The V gene's germline CDR1 is MNHEY and CDR2 SMNVEV (reference sequence). The CDR3 has 14 residues. V gave up 2 bases and J gave up 2 bases, with 9 bases separating them. CDR3 nucleotide sequence: TGTGCCAGCAGTTTAACCGGGGGTAACACTGAAGCTTTCTTT. It encodes CASSLTGGNTEAFF.

V gene TRBV7-9 combines with J gene TRBJ2-3; D gene uncertain. Germline loops: CDR1 SEHNR, CDR2 FQNEAQ (reference sequence). The CDR3 covers 14 residues. The V end lost 3 bases, the J end lost 0 bases, and 7 bases lay between the germline ends. CDR3 loop: CASSLVTSTDTQYF. In DNA, the CDR3 is TGTGCCAGCAGCTTGGTGACTAGCACAGATACGCAGTATTTT.

The chain joins TRBV19 to TRBJ2-1; possibly TRBD2 for D (6 bases). V was trimmed by 4 bases and J by 3 bases, leaving 10 bases between them. CDR1 is LNHDA and CDR2 is SQIVND in the germline V gene (reference sequence). This CDR3 comprises 14 residues. The CDR3 DNA sequence: TGTGCCAGTAGTACGGGAGTCCACTACAATGAGCAGTTCTTC. Its translation: CASSTGVHYNEQFF.

This clonotype showed up just once. The V and J genes are TRBV20-1 and TRBJ1-1; TRBD1 agrees at 8 bases. Germline V gene sequence: CDR1 DFQATT, CDR2 SNEGSKA (reference sequence). The CDR3 has 12 amino acids. The CDR3 protein is CSLGQGGTEAFF. DNA for the CDR3: TGCAGCCTAGGACAGGGAGGCACTGAAGCTTTCTTT.

The rearrangement joins TRBV11-3 to TRBJ2-3; D not resolved. The germline CDR1 and CDR2 sequences are SGHNT and YENEEA. Trimming cost V 3 bases and J 0 bases, with 7 bases left between them. This CDR3 spans 14 amino acids. The CDR3 is CASSFQTSTDTQYF. The CDR3 region has the DNA TGTGCCAGCAGCTTCCAGACAAGCACAGATACGCAGTATTTT.

The genes are TRBV30 and TRBJ1-2; D gene ambiguous. This CDR3 is built from 12 residues. Germline loops: CDR1 GTSNPN, CDR2 SVGIG (reference sequence). V gave up 0 bases and J gave up 3 bases, with 5 bases separating them. CDR3 in DNA: TGTGCCTGGAGTGTACCCGACTATGGCTACACCTTC. Translating gives CAWSVPDYGYTF.

The J gene is TRBJ1-2, the V gene TRBV2; D is possibly TRBD1 (5 bases). CDR3 length equals 14 residues. With 3 bases removed from V and 0 bases from J, the gap between germline ends came to 8 bases. CDR1 and CDR2 from the germline V gene are SNHLY and FYNNEI. In DNA form, the CDR3 reads TGTGCCAGCAGTGACAGGGCGGCTAACTATGGCTACACCTTC. Protein product: CASSDRAANYGYTF.

This chain connects TRBV9 to TRBJ2-6; the match to TRBD1 covers 10 bases. V trimming: 6 bases; J trimming: 4 bases; junction bases outside the gene matches: 13. Germline CDR1 and CDR2: SGDLS and YYNGEE. The CDR3 length is 18 residues. The CDR3 coding sequence is TGTGCCAGCAAGGGGACGGGACAGGGGCTTCAGGGGGCCAACGTCCTGACTTTC. This translates into CASKGTGQGLQGANVLTF. Drawing the rest from reference TRBV9 and TRBJ2-6, the complete variable domain is DSGVTQTPKHLITATGQRVTLRCSPRSGDLSVYWYQQSLDQGLQFLIQYYNGEERAKGNILERFSAQQFPDLHSELNLSSLELGDSALYFCASKGTGQGLQGANVLTFGAGSRLTVL.

This chain uses TRBV3-1 with TRBJ2-1; no clear D. V was clipped by 5 bases and J by 10 bases, with 9 bases between them. The germline V gene encodes CDR1 LGHDT and CDR2 YNNKEL (reference sequence). The CDR3 extends over 11 amino acids. The CDR3 nucleotides read TGTGCCAGCAGCTCAAGTAACGAGCAGTTCTTC. This sequence encodes CASSSSNEQFF.

This rearrangement joins TRBV28 to TRBJ1-2; D is unresolved. The CDR3 runs to 13 residues. Trimming removed 6 bases at V and 6 bases at J, with 14 bases between. CDR1 and CDR2 (germline): MDHEN, SYDVKM. CDR3 sequence: CASRLTGGDGYTF. The CDR3 coding sequence is TGTGCCAGCAGATTAACGGGAGGCGATGGCTACACCTTC.

The chain combines TRBV9 with TRBJ1-2; weak D call: TRBD1 (5 bases). CDR3 length: 16 amino acids. The germline CDR1 and CDR2 sequences are SGDLS and YYNGEE. The V end lost 0 bases, the J end lost 7 bases, and 19 bases lay between the germline ends. CDR3 in amino acids: CASSVVSGSGASGYTF. The CDR3 DNA reads as TGTGCCAGCAGCGTAGTTAGCGGGTCCGGGGCGAGTGGCTACACCTTC.

This chain connects TRBV2 to TRBJ2-5; a weak D match, TRBD2 (5 bases). The CDR3 sequence is 15 residues long. Germline lookup yields CDR1 SNHLY and CDR2 FYNNEI. Deletions cut 2 bases from V and 1 base from J, with 11 bases between. CDR3 coding DNA: TGTGCCAGCAGTGAATCGGAGGTTAGCCAAGAGACCCAGTACTTC. It is translated as CASSESEVSQETQYF.

The chain couples TRBV15 to TRBJ2-5; TRBD2 agrees at 7 bases. Germline CDR1 and CDR2: LNHNV and YYDKDF (reference sequence). After removal of 3 bases from V and 5 bases from J, the junction contained 3 bases not matched to a gene. CDR3 size: 13 residues. The CDR3 nucleotides read TGTGCCACCAGCAGTGGGACTAAGGAGACCCAGTACTTC. As protein: CATSSGTKETQYF.

The chain recombines TRBV27 with TRBJ2-5; D might be TRBD2 (5 bases). The CDR3 is 17 residues long. Germline V gives CDR1 MNHEY, CDR2 SMNVEV (reference sequence). Trimming stripped 2 bases from V and 2 bases from J, with 18 bases between. DNA of the CDR3: TGTGCCAGCAGTTTAGTCGGGGTCTTCTTTCGACAAGAGACCCAGTACTTC. This translates into CASSLVGVFFRQETQYF.

This clonotype was counted between two and nine times. The chain uses TRBV30 and TRBJ2-7; 7 bases agree with TRBD1. This CDR3 comprises 12 residues. The V segment lost 5 bases and the J segment 2 bases; nucleotides outside the gene matches: 3. CDR1 and CDR2 from the germline V gene are GTSNPN and SVGIG (reference sequence). CDR3 in amino acids: CAWATGAYEQYF. The CDR3 nucleotides are TGTGCCTGGGCTACAGGGGCCTACGAGCAGTACTTC.

The J gene is TRBJ1-5, the V gene TRBV20-1; unclear D gene. This CDR3 has 11 residues. V was cut by 5 bases and J by 11 bases, with 13 bases left in between. Germline CDR1 is DFQATT and CDR2 is SNEGSKA (reference sequence). The CDR3 loop is CSAGTGEAQHF. The DNA for the CDR3 is TGCAGTGCTGGAACCGGAGAGGCCCAGCATTTT.

The rearrangement joins TRBV19 to TRBJ2-3, with a weak D call TRBD1 (5 bases). V lost 2 bases, J lost 6 bases, and 12 bases lay in between. The CDR3 sequence is 14 residues long. Germline loops: CDR1 LNHDA, CDR2 SQIVND (reference sequence). The CDR3 spells CASSINRLSDTQYF. DNA for the CDR3: TGTGCCAGTAGTATAAACAGGCTCTCCGATACGCAGTATTTT.

The chain employs TRBV9 and TRBJ1-1; D not resolved. The CDR3 is made up of 13 amino acids. Deletions cut 4 bases from V and 5 bases from J, with 12 bases between. The germline gives CDR1 SGDLS, CDR2 YYNGEE. The CDR3 loop reads CASSISERTEAFF. In nucleotides, the CDR3 is TGTGCCAGCAGCATTTCGGAGAGAACTGAAGCTTTCTTT. Supplemented by reference TRBV9 and TRBJ1-1, the full variable domain reads DSGVTQTPKHLITATGQRVTLRCSPRSGDLSVYWYQQSLDQGLQFLIQYYNGEERAKGNILERFSAQQFPDLHSELNLSSLELGDSALYFCASSISERTEAFFGQGTRLTVV.

The rearrangement joins TRBV7-3 to TRBJ2-1; the D is unclear. Germline-derived CDR1 and CDR2 are SGHTA and FQGTGA. V was pared by 1 base and J by 6 bases, with 7 bases between. The CDR3 runs 13 residues. CDR3 sequence: CASSLNLGNEQFF. In nucleotides, the CDR3 is TGTGCCAGCAGCTTAAACCTCGGCAATGAGCAGTTCTTC.

The chain combines TRBV20-1 with TRBJ2-5, with 9 bases matching TRBD1. The CDR3 is 13 amino acids. Per the germline V gene, CDR1 is DFQATT and CDR2 is SNEGSKA (reference sequence). The V segment lost 5 bases and the J segment 5 bases; nucleotides outside the gene matches: 6. The DNA of the CDR3 is TGCAGTGCTTCCGACAGGGGGAAGGAGACCCAGTACTTC. Amino acid sequence: CSASDRGKETQYF.

DNA for the CDR3: TGTGCCAGCAGCCAAGTAACTGAGACCCAGTACTTC. This gives the protein CASSQVTETQYF. The V gene is TRBV3-1, the J gene TRBJ2-5; no clear D. The V gene lost 1 base and the J gene lost 5 bases, with 5 bases spanning the gap. The CDR3 is made up of 12 amino acids. The V gene's germline CDR1 is LGHDT and CDR2 YNNKEL (reference sequence).

The rearrangement links TRBV4-3 to TRBJ2-7, with 9 bases that match TRBD1. Trimming cost V 1 base and J 4 bases; bases outside gene matches: 8. Looked up from germline, CDR1 is LGHNA and CDR2 is YSLEER. The CDR3 totals 16 residues. In DNA, the CDR3 is TGCGCCAGCAGCCAAGGGGCGACAGGGGGTATGTACGAGCAGTACTTC. Protein sequence: CASSQGATGGMYEQYF.

The chain combines TRBV5-6 with TRBJ2-4, with 9 bases matching TRBD1. J was trimmed by 2 bases and V by 4 bases; bases with no gene match: 7. CDR3 length: 16 amino acids. Germline CDR1 reads SGHDT; CDR2 reads YYEEEE. The CDR3, as DNA: TGTGCCAGCAGCGGGGGACAGGGAGTACCCAAAAACATTCAGTACTTC. It translates to CASSGGQGVPKNIQYF.

J is TRBJ2-5 and V is TRBV9; a possible D gene is TRBD1 (6 bases). The CDR3 is 15 residues long. CDR1 and CDR2 from the germline V gene are SGDLS and YYNGEE. Trimming shortened V by 0 bases and J by 1 base, and 10 bases separated the two germline ends. CDR3 DNA sequence: TGTGCCAGCAGCGTAGCCCTGGGGGCCCAAGAGACCCAGTACTTC. Its protein is CASSVALGAQETQYF.

The genes are TRBV4-3 and TRBJ1-5; D not certain. V gave up 0 bases and J gave up 3 bases, with 9 bases separating them. The V gene's germline CDR1 is LGHNA and CDR2 YSLEER. The CDR3 runs 15 residues. The CDR3 loop reads CASSQEWQHNQPQHF. CDR3 DNA: TGCGCCAGCAGCCAAGAATGGCAACACAATCAGCCCCAGCATTTT.